The source of this TCR beta chain is a study of T cell repertoires in cytomegalovirus infection. TCRdb reprocessed the reads with MiXCR, giving one entry per CDR3 protein. The table has about 260,000 distinct CDR3 sequences, roughly an eighth seen once. Trimming took 2 bases from V and 1 from J; bases not matched to a gene: 1. Germline CDR1 and CDR2: SGHTA and FQGNSA. The CDR3 totals 15 residues. This clonotype came up many times. The chain joins TRBV7-2 to TRBJ2-1; 8 nucleotides match TRBD1. The source is a human donor in good health (CMV status not recorded). Some clones in this sample may be carry-over from other donors' samples. Sequenced material: PBMCs. This CDR3 reads CASSLNRGSYNEQFF. CDR3 DNA: TGTGCCAGCAGCTTAAACAGGGGGTCCTACAATGAGCAGTTCTTC. Combining the CDR3 with reference TRBV7-2 and TRBJ2-1 gives the whole variable domain GAGVSQSPSNKVTEKGKDVELRCDPISGHTALYWYRQSLGQGLEFLIYFQGNSAPDKSGLPSDRFSAERTGGSVSTLTIQRTQQEDSAVYLCASSLNRGSYNEQFFGPGTRLTVL.